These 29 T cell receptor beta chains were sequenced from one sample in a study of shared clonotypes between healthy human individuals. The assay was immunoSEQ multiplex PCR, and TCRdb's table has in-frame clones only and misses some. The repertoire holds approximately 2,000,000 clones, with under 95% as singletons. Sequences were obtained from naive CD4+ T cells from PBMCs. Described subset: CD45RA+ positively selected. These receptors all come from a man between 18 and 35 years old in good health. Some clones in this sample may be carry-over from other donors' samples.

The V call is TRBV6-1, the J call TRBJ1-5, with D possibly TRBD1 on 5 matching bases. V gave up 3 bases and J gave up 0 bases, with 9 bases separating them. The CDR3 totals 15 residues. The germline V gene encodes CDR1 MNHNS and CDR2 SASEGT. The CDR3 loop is CASSDRAYSNQPQHF. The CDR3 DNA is TGTGCCAGCAGTGACAGGGCCTATAGCAATCAGCCCCAGCATTTT.

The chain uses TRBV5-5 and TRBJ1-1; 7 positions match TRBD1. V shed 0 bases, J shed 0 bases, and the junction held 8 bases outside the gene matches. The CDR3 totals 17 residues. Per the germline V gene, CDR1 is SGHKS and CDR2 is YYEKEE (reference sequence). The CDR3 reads CASSLGPRTGVNTEAFF. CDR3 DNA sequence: TGTGCCAGCAGCTTGGGACCAAGAACAGGGGTGAACACTGAAGCTTTCTTT.

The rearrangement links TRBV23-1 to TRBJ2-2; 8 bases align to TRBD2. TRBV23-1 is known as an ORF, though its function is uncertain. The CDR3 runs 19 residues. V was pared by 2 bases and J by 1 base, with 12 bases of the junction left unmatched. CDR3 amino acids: CASSQQGKRERGNTGELFF. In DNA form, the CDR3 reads TGCGCCAGCAGTCAACAGGGCAAGCGGGAGAGGGGGAACACCGGGGAGCTGTTTTTT.

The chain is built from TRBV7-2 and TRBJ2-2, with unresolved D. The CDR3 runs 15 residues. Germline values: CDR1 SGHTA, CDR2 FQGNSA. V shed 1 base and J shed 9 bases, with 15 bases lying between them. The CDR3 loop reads CASSLGAEGFRELFF. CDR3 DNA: TGTGCCAGCAGCTTAGGAGCCGAAGGATTCCGGGAGCTGTTTTTT.

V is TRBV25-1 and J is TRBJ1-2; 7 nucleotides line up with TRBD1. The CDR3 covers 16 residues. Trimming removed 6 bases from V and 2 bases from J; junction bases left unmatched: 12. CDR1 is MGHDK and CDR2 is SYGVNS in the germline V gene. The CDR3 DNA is TGTGCCAGCAGCGATACGAGACAGGGATCGAACTATGGCTACACCTTC. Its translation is CASSDTRQGSNYGYTF.

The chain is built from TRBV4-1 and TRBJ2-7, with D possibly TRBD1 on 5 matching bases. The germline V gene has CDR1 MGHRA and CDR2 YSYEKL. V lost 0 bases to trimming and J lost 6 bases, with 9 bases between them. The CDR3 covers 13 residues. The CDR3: CASSQDRQSEQYF. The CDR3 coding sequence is TGCGCCAGCAGCCAAGATCGACAGAGCGAGCAGTACTTC.

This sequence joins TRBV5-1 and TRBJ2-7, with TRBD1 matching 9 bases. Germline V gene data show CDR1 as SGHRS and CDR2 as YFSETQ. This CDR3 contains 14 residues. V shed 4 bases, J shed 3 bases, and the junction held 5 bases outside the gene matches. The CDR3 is CASSTTGQGYEQYF. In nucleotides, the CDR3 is TGCGCCAGCAGCACGACGGGACAGGGCTACGAGCAGTACTTC.

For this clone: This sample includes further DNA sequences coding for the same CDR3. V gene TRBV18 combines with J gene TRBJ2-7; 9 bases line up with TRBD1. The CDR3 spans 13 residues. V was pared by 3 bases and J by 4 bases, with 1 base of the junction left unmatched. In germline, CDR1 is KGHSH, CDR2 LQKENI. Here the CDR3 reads CASSPGTGYEQYF. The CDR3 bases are TGTGCCAGCTCACCCGGGACAGGGTACGAGCAGTACTTC.

The CDR3 coding sequence is TGTGCCAGTAGTTTGGGGAGGGCGAGCAATCAGCCCCAGCATTTT. Translation gives CASSLGRASNQPQHF. The J gene is TRBJ1-5, the V gene TRBV19; D remains ambiguous. The CDR3 covers 15 residues. Germline V gene sequence: CDR1 LNHDA, CDR2 SQIVND (reference sequence). V lost 5 bases, J lost 1 base, and 12 bases lay in between.

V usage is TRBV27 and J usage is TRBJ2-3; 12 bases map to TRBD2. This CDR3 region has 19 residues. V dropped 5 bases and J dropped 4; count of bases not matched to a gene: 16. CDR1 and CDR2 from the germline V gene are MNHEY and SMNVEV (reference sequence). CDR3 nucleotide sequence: TGTGCCAGCAGTGCGCGACTAGCGGGAGCCAACCTGGTCCCAGATACGCAGTATTTT. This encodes CASSARLAGANLVPDTQYF.

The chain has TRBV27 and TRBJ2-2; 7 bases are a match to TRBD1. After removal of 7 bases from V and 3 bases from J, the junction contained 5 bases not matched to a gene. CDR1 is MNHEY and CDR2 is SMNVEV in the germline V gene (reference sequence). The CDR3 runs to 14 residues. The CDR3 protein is CASTTGRDTGELFF. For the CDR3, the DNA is TGTGCCAGCACGACAGGGCGGGACACCGGGGAGCTGTTTTTT.

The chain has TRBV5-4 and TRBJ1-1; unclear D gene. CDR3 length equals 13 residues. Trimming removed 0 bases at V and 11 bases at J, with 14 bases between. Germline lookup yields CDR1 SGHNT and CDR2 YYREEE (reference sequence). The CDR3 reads CASSLGVPQEAFF. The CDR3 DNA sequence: TGTGCCAGCAGCTTGGGAGTCCCCCAAGAGGCTTTCTTT.

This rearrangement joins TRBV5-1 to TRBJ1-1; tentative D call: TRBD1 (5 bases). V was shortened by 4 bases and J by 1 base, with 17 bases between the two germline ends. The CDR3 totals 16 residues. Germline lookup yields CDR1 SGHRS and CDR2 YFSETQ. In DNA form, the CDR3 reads TGCGCCAGCAGCCCATTAGGAGGGGAGACGAACACTGAAGCTTTCTTT. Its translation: CASSPLGGETNTEAFF.

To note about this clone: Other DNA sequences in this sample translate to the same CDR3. This CDR3 is CASSLDRTNEKLFF. DNA for the CDR3: TGTGCCAGCTCTCTCGACAGGACTAATGAAAAACTGTTTTTT. The genes are TRBV18 and TRBJ1-4; D possibly corresponds to TRBD1 (6 bases). The V gene's germline CDR1 is KGHSH and CDR2 LQKENI. V dropped 6 bases and J dropped 2 bases, with 10 bases sitting between them. The CDR3 is 14 amino acids.

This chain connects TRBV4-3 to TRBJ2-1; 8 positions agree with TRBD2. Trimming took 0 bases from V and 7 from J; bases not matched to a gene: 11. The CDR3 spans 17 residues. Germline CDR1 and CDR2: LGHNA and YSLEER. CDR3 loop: CASSQDWTSNKRNEQFF. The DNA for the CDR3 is TGCGCCAGCAGCCAAGATTGGACTAGCAACAAGAGGAATGAGCAGTTCTTC.

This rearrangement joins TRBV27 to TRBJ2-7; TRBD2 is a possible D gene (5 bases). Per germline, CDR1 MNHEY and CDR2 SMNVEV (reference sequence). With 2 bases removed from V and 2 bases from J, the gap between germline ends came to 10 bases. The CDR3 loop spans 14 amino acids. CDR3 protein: CASSLRRATYEQYF. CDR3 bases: TGTGCCAGCAGTTTAAGGCGGGCGACCTACGAGCAGTACTTC.

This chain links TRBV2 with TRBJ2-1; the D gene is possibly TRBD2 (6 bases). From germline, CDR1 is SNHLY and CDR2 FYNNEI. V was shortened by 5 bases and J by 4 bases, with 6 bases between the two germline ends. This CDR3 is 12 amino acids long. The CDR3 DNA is TGTGCCAGCAGTAGCGGGTACAATGAGCAGTTCTTC. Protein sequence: CASSSGYNEQFF.

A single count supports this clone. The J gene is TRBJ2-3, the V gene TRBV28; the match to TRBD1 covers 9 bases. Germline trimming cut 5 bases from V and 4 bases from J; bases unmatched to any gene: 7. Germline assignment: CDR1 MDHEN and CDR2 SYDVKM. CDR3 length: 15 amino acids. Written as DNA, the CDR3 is TGTGCCAGCAGTACACGACGGACAGGGGCAGATACGCAGTATTTT. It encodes CASSTRRTGADTQYF.

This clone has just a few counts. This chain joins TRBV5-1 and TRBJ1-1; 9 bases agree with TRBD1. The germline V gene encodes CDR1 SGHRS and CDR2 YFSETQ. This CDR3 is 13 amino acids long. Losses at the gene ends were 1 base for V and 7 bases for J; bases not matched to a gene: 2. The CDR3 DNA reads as TGCGCCAGCAGCTTGAACAGGGGGCTTGAAGCTTTCTTT. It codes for CASSLNRGLEAFF.

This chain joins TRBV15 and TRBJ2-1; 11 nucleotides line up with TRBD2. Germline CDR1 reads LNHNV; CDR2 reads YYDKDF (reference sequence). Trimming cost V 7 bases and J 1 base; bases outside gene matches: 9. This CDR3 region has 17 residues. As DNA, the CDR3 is TGTGCCACCAAAACTAGCGGGAGTCCTTATTCCTACAATGAGCAGTTCTTC. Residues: CATKTSGSPYSYNEQFF.

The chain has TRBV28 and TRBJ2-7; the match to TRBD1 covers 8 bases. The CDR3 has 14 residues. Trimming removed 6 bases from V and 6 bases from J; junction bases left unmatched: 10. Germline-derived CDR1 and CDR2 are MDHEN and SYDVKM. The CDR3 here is CASRGGRQGPEQYF. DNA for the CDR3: TGTGCCAGCAGGGGGGGTAGACAGGGGCCCGAGCAGTACTTC.

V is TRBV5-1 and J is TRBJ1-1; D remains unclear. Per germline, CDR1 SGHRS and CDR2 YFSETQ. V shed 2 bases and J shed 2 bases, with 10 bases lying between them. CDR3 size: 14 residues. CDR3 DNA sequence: TGCGCCAGCAGCTTTGAAGGGCGCAACACTGAAGCTTTCTTT. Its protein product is CASSFEGRNTEAFF.

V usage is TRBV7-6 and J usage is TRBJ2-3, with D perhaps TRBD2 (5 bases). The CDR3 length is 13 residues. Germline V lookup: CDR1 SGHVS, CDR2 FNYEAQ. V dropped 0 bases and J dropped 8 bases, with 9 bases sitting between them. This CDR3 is CASSLAEEGTQYF. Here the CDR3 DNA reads TGTGCCAGCAGCTTAGCCGAAGAGGGTACGCAGTATTTT.

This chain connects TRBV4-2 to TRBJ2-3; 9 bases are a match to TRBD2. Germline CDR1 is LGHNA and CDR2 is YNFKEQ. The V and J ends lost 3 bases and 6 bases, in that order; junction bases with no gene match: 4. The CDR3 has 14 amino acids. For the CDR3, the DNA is TGTGCCAGCAGCCAGACTAGCGGCCGGGATACGCAGTATTTT. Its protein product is CASSQTSGRDTQYF.

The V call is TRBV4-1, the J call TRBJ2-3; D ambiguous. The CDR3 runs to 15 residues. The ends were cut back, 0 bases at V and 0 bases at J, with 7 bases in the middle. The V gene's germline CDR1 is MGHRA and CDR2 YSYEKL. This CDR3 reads CASSQDYPSTDTQYF. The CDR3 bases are TGCGCCAGCAGCCAAGACTACCCTAGCACAGATACGCAGTATTTT.

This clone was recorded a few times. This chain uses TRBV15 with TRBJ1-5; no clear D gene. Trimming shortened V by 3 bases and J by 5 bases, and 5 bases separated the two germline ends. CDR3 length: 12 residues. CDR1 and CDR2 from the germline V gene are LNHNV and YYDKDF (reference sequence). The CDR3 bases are TGTGCCACCAGCAGCGACTATCAGCCCCAGCATTTT. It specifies CATSSDYQPQHF.

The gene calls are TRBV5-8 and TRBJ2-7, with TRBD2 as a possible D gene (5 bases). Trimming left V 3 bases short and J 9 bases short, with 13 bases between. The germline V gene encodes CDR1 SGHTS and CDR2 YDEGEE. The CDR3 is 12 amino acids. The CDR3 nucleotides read TGTGCCAGCAGCTGGGCGGAGGCGGGGCAGTACTTC. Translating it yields CASSWAEAGQYF.

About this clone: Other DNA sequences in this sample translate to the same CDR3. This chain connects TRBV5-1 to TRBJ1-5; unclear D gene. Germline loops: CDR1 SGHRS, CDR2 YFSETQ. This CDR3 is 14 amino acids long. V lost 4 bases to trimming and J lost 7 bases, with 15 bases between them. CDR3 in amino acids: CASSLGAGGQPQHF. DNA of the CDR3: TGCGCCAGCAGCCTTGGAGCGGGTGGACAGCCCCAGCATTTT.

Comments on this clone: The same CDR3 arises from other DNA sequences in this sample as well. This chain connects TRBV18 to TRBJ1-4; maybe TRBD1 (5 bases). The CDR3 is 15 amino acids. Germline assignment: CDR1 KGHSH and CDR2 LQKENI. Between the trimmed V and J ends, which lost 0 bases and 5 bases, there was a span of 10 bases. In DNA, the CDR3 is TGTGCCAGCTCACCACCGGGACGGTTAAATGAAAAACTGTTTTTT. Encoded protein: CASSPPGRLNEKLFF.